This TCR beta chain was sequenced for a study of blood T cell repertoires in COVID-19 (dated by TCRdb to between 2020 and 2021). Background on the whole study: The collaborator samples originated in the United States, Italy and Spain and spanned the acute and convalescent phases of COVID-19. The repertoires were released in a freely available public database intended as a resource for research on the immune response to SARS-CoV-2. Deeply sampled blood TCRbeta repertoires from subjects exposed to, actively infected with, or recovered from COVID-19 were included in the dataset. Sample metadata almost always included a de-identified subject ID, COVID-19 status, age in years and sex. Samples were obtained from the ongoing ImmuneRACE study (first 160 participants) and from 1,254 subjects provided by 6 global collaborators. Where available, HLA class I and class II types were taken from metadata supplied by the sample provider and were not determined by assay-based typing. The material from the prospective study consisted of cDNA or gDNA derived from T cells, B-cell-depleted T cells, or PBMCs. General conclusions and limits of the study: The quantity of clinical and demographic metadata differed by source and by participant and was supplied without curation.

Collaborating institutions collected whole blood in K2EDTA tubes following their own protocols. For TCRbeta analysis, collaborator samples were shipped as frozen whole blood, as isolated PBMCs, or as DNA extracted from either sample type. This clone has just one count. Its target antigen remains unknown. No much larger clone exists at a distance of one base, and base qualities are not known. The immunoSEQ Assay, a bias-controlled multiplex PCR, was used to amplify TCRbeta CDR3 regions from genomic DNA. As for the authors' bioinformatics: The number of nucleated cells in each sample was estimated by amplification of reference gene primers within the assay. To quantify the absolute abundance of each unique TCRbeta CDR3 rearrangement, sequence reads were collapsed and filtered. For each sample, productive Simpson clonality was calculated as the square root of Simpson's diversity index across productive rearrangements. What TCRdb holds here is the immuneACCESS table cut down to in-frame rearrangements. Part of the clones is not present; checked against another copy, under half of the missing clones reflect an unresolved V gene, and the others are unexplained. The V and J calls and clone size were taken over from that table, and D and trimming were inferred from the DNA. Counted in this sample were approximately 290,000 clones; 75% to 90% of them appeared once. Around 0.84% of the sample belongs to the ten largest clones.

Spanning cysteine to phenylalanine, the CDR3 consists of 13 amino acids. Only the CDR3 DNA is retained, 39 bases long and in frame from the first base. Reading the germline V gene gives CDR1 SQVTM and CDR2 ANQGSEA. Germline trimming amounts to 6 bases on V and 2 bases on J, with 6 as the count of junction bases outside the gene matches. This receptor was identified in a man aged 30-40 years with acute or convalescent COVID-19. The rearranged chain carries TRBV29-1 and TRBJ1-2, and 7 junctional nucleotides match TRBD1. The sequenced sample was peripheral blood. At the DNA level, the sequence is TGCAGCGTCCGGGACAGAGCGAACTATGGCTACACCTTC. This sequence encodes CSVRDRANYGYTF.